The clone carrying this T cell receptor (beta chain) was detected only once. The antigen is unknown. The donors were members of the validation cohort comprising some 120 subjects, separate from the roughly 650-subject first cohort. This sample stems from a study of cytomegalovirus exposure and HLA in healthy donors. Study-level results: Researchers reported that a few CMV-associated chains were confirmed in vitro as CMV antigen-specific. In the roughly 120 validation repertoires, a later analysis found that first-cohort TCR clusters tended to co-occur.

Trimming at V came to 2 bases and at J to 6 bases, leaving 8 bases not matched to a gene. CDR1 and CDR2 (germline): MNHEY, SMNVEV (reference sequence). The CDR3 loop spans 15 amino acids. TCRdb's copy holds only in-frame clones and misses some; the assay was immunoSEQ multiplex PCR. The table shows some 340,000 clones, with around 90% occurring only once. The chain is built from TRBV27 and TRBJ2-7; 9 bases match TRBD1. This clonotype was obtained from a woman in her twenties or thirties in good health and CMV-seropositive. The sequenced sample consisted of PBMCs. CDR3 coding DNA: TGTGCCAGCAGTTTAACCGGACAGGGGTTTAGCGAGCAGTACTTC. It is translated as CASSLTGQGFSEQYF.